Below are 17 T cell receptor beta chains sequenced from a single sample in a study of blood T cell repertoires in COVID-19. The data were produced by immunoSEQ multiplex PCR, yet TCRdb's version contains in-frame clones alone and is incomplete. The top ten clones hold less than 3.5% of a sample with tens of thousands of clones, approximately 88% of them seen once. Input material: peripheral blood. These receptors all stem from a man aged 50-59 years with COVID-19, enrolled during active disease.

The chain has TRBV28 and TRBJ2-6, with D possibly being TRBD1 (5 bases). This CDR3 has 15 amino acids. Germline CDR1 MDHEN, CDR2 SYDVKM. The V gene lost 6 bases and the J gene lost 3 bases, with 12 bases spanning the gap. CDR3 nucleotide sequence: TGTGCCAGCAGCTCAACAGGTTATGGGGCCAACGTCCTGACTTTC. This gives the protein CASSSTGYGANVLTF.

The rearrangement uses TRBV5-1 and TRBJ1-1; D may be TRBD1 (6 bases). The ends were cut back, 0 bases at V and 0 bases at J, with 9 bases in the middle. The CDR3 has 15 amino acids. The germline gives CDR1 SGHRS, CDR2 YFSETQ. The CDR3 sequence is CASSLGTGLNTEAFF. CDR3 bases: TGCGCCAGCAGCTTGGGAACAGGGTTGAACACTGAAGCTTTCTTT.

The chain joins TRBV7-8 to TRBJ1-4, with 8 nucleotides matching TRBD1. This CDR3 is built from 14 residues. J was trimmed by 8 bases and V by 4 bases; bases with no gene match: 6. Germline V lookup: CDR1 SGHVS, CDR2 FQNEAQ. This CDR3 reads CASSSGGYWEKLFF. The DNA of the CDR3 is TGTGCCAGCAGCTCAGGGGGCTATTGGGAAAAACTGTTTTTT.

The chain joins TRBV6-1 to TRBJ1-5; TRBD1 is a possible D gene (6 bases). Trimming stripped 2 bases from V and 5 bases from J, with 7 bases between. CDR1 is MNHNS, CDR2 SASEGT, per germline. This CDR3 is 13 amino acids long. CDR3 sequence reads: CASSETGHQPQHF. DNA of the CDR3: TGTGCCAGCAGTGAAACAGGGCATCAGCCCCAGCATTTT.

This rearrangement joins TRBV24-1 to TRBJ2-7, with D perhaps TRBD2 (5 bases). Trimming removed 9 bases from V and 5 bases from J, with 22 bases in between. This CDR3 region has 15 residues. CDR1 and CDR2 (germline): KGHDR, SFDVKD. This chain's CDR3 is CATFPWQEAYHEQYF. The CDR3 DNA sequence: TGTGCCACCTTTCCTTGGCAGGAGGCCTACCACGAGCAGTACTTC.

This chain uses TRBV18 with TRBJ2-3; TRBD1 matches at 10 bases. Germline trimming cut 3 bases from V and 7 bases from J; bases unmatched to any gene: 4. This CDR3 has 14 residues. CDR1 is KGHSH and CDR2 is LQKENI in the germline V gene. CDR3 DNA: TGTGCCAGCTCACCGGGACAGGGGAGGAATACGCAGTATTTT. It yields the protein CASSPGQGRNTQYF.

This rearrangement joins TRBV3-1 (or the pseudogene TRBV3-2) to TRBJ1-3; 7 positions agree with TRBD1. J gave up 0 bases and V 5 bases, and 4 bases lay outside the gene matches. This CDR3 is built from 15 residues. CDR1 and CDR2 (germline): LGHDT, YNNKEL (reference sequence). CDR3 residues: CASSSGTASGNTIYF. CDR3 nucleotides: TGTGCCAGCAGCTCCGGGACAGCCTCTGGAAACACCATATATTTT.

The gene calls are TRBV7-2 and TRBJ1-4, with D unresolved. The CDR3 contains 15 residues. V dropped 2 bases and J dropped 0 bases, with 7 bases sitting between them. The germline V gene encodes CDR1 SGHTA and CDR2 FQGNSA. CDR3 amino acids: CASSLQIATNEKLFF. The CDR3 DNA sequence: TGTGCCAGCAGCTTACAGATTGCAACTAATGAAAAACTGTTTTTT.

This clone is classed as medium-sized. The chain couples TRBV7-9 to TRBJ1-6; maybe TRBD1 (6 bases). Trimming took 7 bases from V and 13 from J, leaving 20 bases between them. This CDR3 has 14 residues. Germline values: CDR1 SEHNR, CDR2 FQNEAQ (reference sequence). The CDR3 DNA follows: TGTGCCAGCAAGACAGGTGATAAGGGGACCCCCCTCCACTTT. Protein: CASKTGDKGTPLHF.

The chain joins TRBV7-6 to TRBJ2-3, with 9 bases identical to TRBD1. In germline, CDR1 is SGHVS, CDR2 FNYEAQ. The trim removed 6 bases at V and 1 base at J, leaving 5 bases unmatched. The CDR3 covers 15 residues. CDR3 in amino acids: CASSLYRGRTDTQYF. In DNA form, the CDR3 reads TGTGCCAGCAGTCTATACAGGGGGCGCACAGATACGCAGTATTTT.

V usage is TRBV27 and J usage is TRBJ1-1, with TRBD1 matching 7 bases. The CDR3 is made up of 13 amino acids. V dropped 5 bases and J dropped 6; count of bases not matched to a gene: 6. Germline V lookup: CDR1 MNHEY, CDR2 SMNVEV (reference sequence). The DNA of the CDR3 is TGTGCCAGCAGTCGACCAGGGACAGCTGAAGCTTTCTTT. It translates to CASSRPGTAEAFF.

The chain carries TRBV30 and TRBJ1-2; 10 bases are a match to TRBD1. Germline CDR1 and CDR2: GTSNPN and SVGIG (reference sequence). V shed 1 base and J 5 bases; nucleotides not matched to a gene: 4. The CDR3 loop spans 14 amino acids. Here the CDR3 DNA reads TGTGCCTGGAGTGGACAGGGGGCAGGGTATGGCTACACCTTC. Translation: CAWSGQGAGYGYTF.

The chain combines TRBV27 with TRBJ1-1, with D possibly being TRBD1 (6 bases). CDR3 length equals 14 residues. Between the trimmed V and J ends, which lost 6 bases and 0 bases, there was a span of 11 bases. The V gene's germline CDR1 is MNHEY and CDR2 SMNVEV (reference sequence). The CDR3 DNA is TGTGCCAGCAGATCCGGGACATTGAACACTGAAGCTTTCTTT. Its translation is CASRSGTLNTEAFF.

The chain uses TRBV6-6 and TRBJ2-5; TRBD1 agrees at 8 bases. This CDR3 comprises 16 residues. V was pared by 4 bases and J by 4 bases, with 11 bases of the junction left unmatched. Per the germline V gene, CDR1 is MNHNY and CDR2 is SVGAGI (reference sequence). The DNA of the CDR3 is TGTGCCAGCAGTTCCCACGACAGGGGACGGGGAGAGACCCAGTACTTC. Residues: CASSSHDRGRGETQYF.

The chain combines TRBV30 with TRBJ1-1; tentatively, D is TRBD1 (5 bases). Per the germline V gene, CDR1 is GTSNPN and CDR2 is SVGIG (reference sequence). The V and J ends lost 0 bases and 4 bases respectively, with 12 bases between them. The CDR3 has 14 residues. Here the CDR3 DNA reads TGTGCCTGGAGTGTCGGGGGACCAGGCACTGAAGCTTTCTTT. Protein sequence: CAWSVGGPGTEAFF.

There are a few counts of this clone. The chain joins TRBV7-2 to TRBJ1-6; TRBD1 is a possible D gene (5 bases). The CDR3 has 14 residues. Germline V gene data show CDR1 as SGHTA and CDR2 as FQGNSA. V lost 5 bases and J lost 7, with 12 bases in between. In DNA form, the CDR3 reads TGTGCCAGCAGCCCTCCGGGACTGAATTCACCCCTCCACTTT. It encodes CASSPPGLNSPLHF.

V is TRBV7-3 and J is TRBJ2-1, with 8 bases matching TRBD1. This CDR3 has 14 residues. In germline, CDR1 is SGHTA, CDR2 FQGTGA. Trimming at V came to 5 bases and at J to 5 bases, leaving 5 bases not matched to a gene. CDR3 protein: CASSQTGADNEQFF. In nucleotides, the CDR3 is TGTGCCAGCAGCCAGACAGGGGCCGACAATGAGCAGTTCTTC.